Listed here are 25 T cell receptor beta chains from one sample, sequenced in a study of radiation and T cells in renal cell carcinoma. Sequencing was performed with immunoSEQ multiplex PCR; in TCRdb, only in-frame clones are kept and a portion is missing. Of about 140,000 clones detected, around 78% appear once; the ten largest clones hold under 30%. Time point defined: baseline pretreatment blood. Noted treatment: 15 Gy SBRT to primary tumor, nephrectomy 4 weeks later. The source material was blood, sampled from a patient whose treatment included radiotherapy and nephrectomy. The receptors come from a woman aged 50 to 60 with renal cell carcinoma.

This clone was seen just once. The rearrangement uses TRBV5-6 and TRBJ2-7; possibly TRBD1 for D (5 bases). The germline V and J ends were trimmed by 0 bases and 0 bases, with 7 bases remaining between them. The germline CDR1 and CDR2 sequences are SGHDT and YYEEEE. The CDR3 totals 14 residues. The CDR3 spells CASSLGQYSYEQYF. The CDR3 region has the DNA TGTGCCAGCAGCTTGGGACAGTACTCCTACGAGCAGTACTTC.

This chain joins TRBV30 and TRBJ1-4; D is possibly TRBD1 (6 bases). The CDR3 consists of 14 residues. CDR1 is GTSNPN, CDR2 SVGIG, per germline (reference sequence). The V gene lost 2 bases and the J gene lost 7 bases, with 14 bases spanning the gap. The CDR3 sequence is CAWSIQGGGEKLFF. The CDR3 region has the DNA TGTGCCTGGAGTATACAAGGGGGGGGTGAAAAACTGTTTTTT.

In nucleotides, the CDR3 is TGTGCCAGCAGTTACAGGGCAGGGGGCGATGGCTACACCTTC. Translation gives CASSYRAGGDGYTF. V and J are TRBV6-6 and TRBJ1-2; 8 positions agree with TRBD1. There are 14 residues in the CDR3. Germline V gives CDR1 MNHNY, CDR2 SVGAGI (reference sequence). The ends lost 2 bases at V and 6 bases at J; junction bases unmatched: 5.

The chain recombines TRBV6-6 with TRBJ2-1; D may match TRBD1 or TRBD2 (5 bases each). The CDR3 sequence is 14 residues long. Trimming left V 0 bases short and J 6 bases short, with 9 bases between. Germline V gene data show CDR1 as MNHNY and CDR2 as SVGAGI (reference sequence). This chain's CDR3 is CASSYSRDRNEQFF. The CDR3 region has the DNA TGTGCCAGCAGTTACTCGAGGGACCGCAATGAGCAGTTCTTC.

The gene calls are TRBV10-3 and TRBJ1-2; unclear D gene. The germline V gene encodes CDR1 ENHRY and CDR2 SYGVKD. Trimming shortened V by 0 bases and J by 8 bases, and 13 bases separated the two germline ends. This CDR3 has 14 residues. The CDR3 region is CAISESKALGGYTF. The CDR3 region has the DNA TGTGCCATCAGTGAGTCGAAGGCCTTGGGGGGCTACACCTTC.

This clone showed up just once. DNA for the CDR3: TGTGCCAGCTCACTGGACAGGGGAAGGACCGGGGAGCTGTTTTTT. Translating gives CASSLDRGRTGELFF. The rearrangement joins TRBV18 to TRBJ2-2, with 9 bases identical to TRBD1. CDR3 length equals 15 residues. Trimming at V came to 4 bases and at J to 5 bases, leaving 5 bases not matched to a gene. Germline V gene lookup returns CDR1 KGHSH and CDR2 LQKENI.

This sequence joins TRBV30 and TRBJ1-6; 9 bases map to TRBD1. Germline CDR1 GTSNPN, CDR2 SVGIG (reference sequence). The trim removed 8 bases at V and 7 bases at J, leaving 3 bases unmatched. CDR3 length equals 12 residues. As DNA, the CDR3 is TGTGCCGAAGGACAGGGGAATTCACCCCTCCACTTT. Translating it yields CAEGQGNSPLHF.

This rearrangement joins TRBV18 to TRBJ2-1, with a possible D match to TRBD1 (6 bases). The CDR3 contains 16 residues. Germline-derived CDR1 and CDR2 are KGHSH and LQKENI. V was cut by 3 bases and J by 8 bases, with 20 bases left in between. The CDR3 loop reads CASSPKGLGQGHEQFF. DNA of the CDR3: TGTGCCAGCTCACCTAAGGGCCTGGGACAAGGGCATGAGCAGTTCTTC.

The chain joins TRBV15 to TRBJ1-4; D is possibly TRBD1 (5 bases). This CDR3 is built from 13 residues. With 11 bases removed from V and 3 bases from J, the gap between germline ends came to 13 bases. CDR1 is LNHNV, CDR2 YYDKDF, per germline (reference sequence). Here the CDR3 reads CAGSRVPNEKLFF. CDR3 in DNA: TGTGCCGGGAGCAGGGTACCTAATGAAAAACTGTTTTTT.

This chain uses TRBV2 with TRBJ2-1; D gene uncertain. Germline V gene data show CDR1 as SNHLY and CDR2 as FYNNEI. Trimming shortened V by 5 bases and J by 2 bases, and 13 bases separated the two germline ends. CDR3 length: 15 amino acids. The CDR3 loop is CASSQSLTTYNEQFF. The CDR3 coding sequence is TGTGCCAGCAGTCAAAGCCTAACTACCTACAATGAGCAGTTCTTC.

This sequence joins TRBV6-4 and TRBJ2-2, with a possible D match to TRBD1 (6 bases). Germline CDR1 reads MRHNA; CDR2 reads SNTAGT. The CDR3 contains 14 residues. The ends were cut back, 6 bases at V and 3 bases at J, with 11 bases in the middle. The CDR3 nucleotides are TGTGCCAGCAGCACGGACAGCTACACCGGGGAGCTGTTTTTT. Translating it yields CASSTDSYTGELFF.

The J gene is TRBJ1-1, the V gene TRBV5-1; 8 nucleotides align to TRBD1. This CDR3 has 14 amino acids. Germline CDR1 is SGHRS and CDR2 is YFSETQ. Germline trimming cut 4 bases from V and 5 bases from J; bases unmatched to any gene: 7. The CDR3 DNA is TGCGCCAGCAGCCCGGACAGGGAGGTTACTGAAGCTTTCTTT. This gives the protein CASSPDREVTEAFF.

This chain links TRBV5-1 with TRBJ2-7; D assignment may be TRBD1 or TRBD2 (6 bases each). This CDR3 is built from 14 residues. V was cut by 0 bases and J by 4 bases, with 11 bases left in between. Germline CDR1 is SGHRS and CDR2 is YFSETQ. The CDR3 coding sequence is TGCGCCAGCAGCTTGGGGGGGGCGCGTTACGAGCAGTACTTC. This gives the protein CASSLGGARYEQYF.

For the CDR3, the DNA is TGTGCCAGCAGCTTAGTATTCTTCTCTCGGCGGGAGAATTACGAGCAGTACTTC. Translated: CASSLVFFSRRENYEQYF. The V and J genes are TRBV13 and TRBJ2-7; 7 nucleotides agree with TRBD2. The CDR3 has 18 amino acids. V lost 1 base and J lost 4; bases outside the gene matches: 16. Germline V gene data show CDR1 as PRHDT and CDR2 as FYEKMQ (reference sequence).

This chain connects TRBV7-2 to TRBJ1-1; 12 bases match TRBD1. Per germline, CDR1 SGHTA and CDR2 FQGNSA. The CDR3 extends over 15 amino acids. V shed 5 bases and J 12 bases; nucleotides not matched to a gene: 13. CDR3 nucleotides: TGTGCCAGCAGCCGTCCCGGGACAGGGGGCGCAGGAACTTTCTTT. Amino acids: CASSRPGTGGAGTFF.

The chain is built from TRBV6-5 and TRBJ2-7; tentatively, D is TRBD2 (5 bases). The CDR3 consists of 15 residues. V dropped 0 bases and J dropped 5 bases, with 14 bases sitting between them. Germline values: CDR1 MNHEY, CDR2 SVGAGI. The CDR3 here is CASSYSGGLRDEQYF. CDR3 nucleotides: TGTGCCAGCAGTTACTCGGGCGGGTTAAGAGACGAGCAGTACTTC.

The V call is TRBV14, the J call TRBJ1-6; D not resolved. Germline V gene data show CDR1 as SGHDN and CDR2 as FVKESK. Trimming cost V 2 bases and J 10 bases, with 6 bases left between them. The length of the CDR3 is 12 residues. CDR3: CASSQLNSPLHF. As DNA, the CDR3 is TGTGCCAGCAGCCAACTTAACTCACCCCTCCACTTT.

This clone was seen more than once but under ten times. J is TRBJ2-1 and V is TRBV6-5, with 8 bases that match TRBD1. The CDR3 has 14 residues. The ends lost 4 bases at V and 3 bases at J; junction bases unmatched: 2. Germline V lookup: CDR1 MNHEY, CDR2 SVGAGI. The CDR3 spells CASSFGQGYNEQFF. CDR3 DNA: TGTGCCAGCAGTTTCGGACAGGGCTACAATGAGCAGTTCTTC.

The chain combines TRBV7-2 with TRBJ1-4; no clear D. This CDR3 contains 12 residues. Trimming took off 1 base at V and 8 bases at J, with 5 bases between the two ends. CDR1 is SGHTA and CDR2 is FQGNSA in the germline V gene. CDR3 residues: CASSLEGEKLFF. The CDR3 coding sequence is TGTGCCAGCAGCTTAGAGGGAGAAAAACTGTTTTTT.

The V and J genes are TRBV9 and TRBJ2-7; 7 bases line up with TRBD1. There are 14 residues in the CDR3. V shed 4 bases, J shed 2 bases, and the junction held 6 bases outside the gene matches. In germline, CDR1 is SGDLS, CDR2 YYNGEE. CDR3 sequence: CASSSRTGTYEQYF. CDR3 DNA sequence: TGTGCCAGCAGCTCCCGGACAGGAACCTACGAGCAGTACTTC.

The table lists this clone with a few counts. This chain joins TRBV19 and TRBJ2-5; possibly TRBD2 for D (5 bases). Trimming pared 10 bases from V and 2 bases from J, leaving 20 bases between. Germline V CDR1 and CDR2: LNHDA, SQIVND (reference sequence). The length of the CDR3 is 15 residues. For the CDR3, the DNA is TGTGCCACCAGGAGCGGTTTCGAAGATCAAGAGACCCAGTACTTC. Its protein is CATRSGFEDQETQYF.

V gene TRBV7-2 combines with J gene TRBJ2-1, with 8 bases aligning to TRBD2. V lost 5 bases and J lost 6; bases outside the gene matches: 9. The CDR3 covers 15 residues. CDR1 and CDR2 from the germline V gene are SGHTA and FQGNSA. CDR3 region: CASSLGLASANEQFF. In nucleotides, the CDR3 is TGTGCCAGCAGCCTAGGACTAGCATCCGCCAATGAGCAGTTCTTC.

This rearrangement joins TRBV5-5 to TRBJ1-5; tentatively, D is TRBD1 (5 bases). The CDR3 sequence is 15 residues long. The V end lost 5 bases, the J end lost 2 bases, and 14 bases lay between the germline ends. Germline lookup yields CDR1 SGHKS and CDR2 YYEKEE (reference sequence). CDR3 coding DNA: TGTGCCAGCAGACCGACGGGGCGGGGCAATCAGCCCCAGCATTTT. Its translation is CASRPTGRGNQPQHF.

The chain links TRBV5-1 to TRBJ2-7, with D unresolved. V was pared by 0 bases and J by 6 bases, with 13 bases between. The CDR3 totals 14 residues. CDR1 is SGHRS, CDR2 YFSETQ, per germline. The CDR3 protein is CASSLVDPDGEQYF. CDR3 DNA: TGCGCCAGCAGCTTGGTGGACCCGGACGGCGAGCAGTACTTC.

The rearrangement uses TRBV10-3 and TRBJ1-2; D remains unclear. CDR1 is ENHRY, CDR2 SYGVKD, per germline. V was shortened by 7 bases and J by 8 bases, with 20 bases between the two germline ends. There are 14 residues in the CDR3. DNA of the CDR3: TGTGCCATCACCCCCGGCGAACAAGTAAAGGGCTACACCTTC. Residues: CAITPGEQVKGYTF.